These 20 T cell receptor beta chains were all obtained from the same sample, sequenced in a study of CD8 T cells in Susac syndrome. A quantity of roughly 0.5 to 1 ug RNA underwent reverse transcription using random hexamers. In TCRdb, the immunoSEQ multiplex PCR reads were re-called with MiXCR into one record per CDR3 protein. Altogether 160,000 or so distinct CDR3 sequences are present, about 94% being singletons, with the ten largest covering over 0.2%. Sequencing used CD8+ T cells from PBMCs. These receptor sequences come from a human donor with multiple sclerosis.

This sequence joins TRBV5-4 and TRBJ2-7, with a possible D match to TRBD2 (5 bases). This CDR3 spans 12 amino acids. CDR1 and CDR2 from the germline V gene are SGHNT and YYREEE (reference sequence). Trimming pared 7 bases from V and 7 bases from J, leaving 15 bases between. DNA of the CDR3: TGTGCCAGCGTGTCGGGGAAAGGTGAGCAGTACTTC. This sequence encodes CASVSGKGEQYF.

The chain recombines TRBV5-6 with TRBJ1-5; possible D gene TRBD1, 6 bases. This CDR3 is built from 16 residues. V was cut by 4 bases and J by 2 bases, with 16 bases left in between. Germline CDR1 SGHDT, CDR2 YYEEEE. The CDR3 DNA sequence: TGTGCCAGCAGCGAAGGGGCGGGGGGCGGCAATCAGCCCCAGCATTTT. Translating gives CASSEGAGGGNQPQHF. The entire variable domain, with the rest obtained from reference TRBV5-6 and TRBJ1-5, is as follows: DAGVTQSPTHLIKTRGQQVTLRCSPKSGHDTVSWYQQALGQGPQFIFQYYEEEERQRGNFPDRFSGHQFPNYSSELNVNALLLGDSALYLCASSEGAGGGNQPQHFGDGTRLSIL.

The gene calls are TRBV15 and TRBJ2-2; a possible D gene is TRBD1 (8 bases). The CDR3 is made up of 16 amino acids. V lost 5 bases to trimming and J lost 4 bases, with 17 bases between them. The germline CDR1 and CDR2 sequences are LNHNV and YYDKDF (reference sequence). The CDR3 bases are TGTGCCACCAGCGGAGGACAGGGAGGGGTCACCGGGGAGCTGTTTTTT. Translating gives CATSGGQGGVTGELFF. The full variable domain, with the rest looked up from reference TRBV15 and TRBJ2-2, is DAMVIQNPRYQVTQFGKPVTLSCSQTLNHNVMYWYQQKSSQAPKLLFHYYDKDFNNEADTPDNFQSRRPNTSFCFLDIRSPGLGDTAMYLCATSGGQGGVTGELFFGEGSRLTVL.

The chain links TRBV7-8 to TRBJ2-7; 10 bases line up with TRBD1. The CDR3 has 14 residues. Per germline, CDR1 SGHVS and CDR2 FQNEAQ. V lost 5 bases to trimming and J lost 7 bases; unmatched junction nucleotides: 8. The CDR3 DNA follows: TGTGCCAGCAGCCTACGGACAGGGGGGGAAGAGCAGTACTTC. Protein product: CASSLRTGGEEQYF.

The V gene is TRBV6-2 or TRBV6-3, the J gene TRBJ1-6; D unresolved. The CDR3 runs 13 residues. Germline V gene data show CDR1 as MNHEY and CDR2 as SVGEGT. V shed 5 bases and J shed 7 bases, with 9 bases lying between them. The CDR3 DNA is TGTGCCAGCAGTCCATTCCGGAATTCACCCCTCCACTTT. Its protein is CASSPFRNSPLHF.

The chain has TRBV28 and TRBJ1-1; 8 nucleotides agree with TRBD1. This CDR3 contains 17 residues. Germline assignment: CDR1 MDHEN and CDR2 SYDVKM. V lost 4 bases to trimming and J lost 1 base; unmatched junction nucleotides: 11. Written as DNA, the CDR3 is TGTGCCAGCAGTTCGACAACCTCAGGGGGCAGGAACACTGAAGCTTTCTTT. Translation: CASSSTTSGGRNTEAFF.

CDR3 amino acids: CASSIPRTVDKRYGYTF. The CDR3 DNA reads as TGTGCCAGTAGTATTCCCCGCACCGTTGACAAGCGCTATGGCTACACCTTC. The J gene is TRBJ1-2, the V gene TRBV19; no firm D call. This CDR3 is 17 amino acids long. Trimming took 3 bases from V and 4 from J, leaving 21 bases between them. CDR1 and CDR2 (germline): LNHDA, SQIVND (reference sequence).

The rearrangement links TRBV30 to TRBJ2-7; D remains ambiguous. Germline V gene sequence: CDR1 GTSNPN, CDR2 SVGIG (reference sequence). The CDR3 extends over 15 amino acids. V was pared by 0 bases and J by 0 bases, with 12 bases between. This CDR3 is CAWSVQRGYSYEQYF. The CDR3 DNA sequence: TGTGCCTGGAGTGTACAACGAGGATACTCCTACGAGCAGTACTTC.

The CDR3 region is CASSVSRGEAGRPGANVLTF. CDR3 DNA: TGTGCCAGCAGCGTATCGAGGGGAGAAGCAGGGAGGCCCGGGGCCAACGTCCTGACTTTC. The rearrangement links TRBV9 to TRBJ2-6; perhaps TRBD2 as D (6 bases). The CDR3 has 20 amino acids. V shed 1 base and J shed 4 bases, with 24 bases lying between them. Germline CDR1 SGDLS, CDR2 YYNGEE.

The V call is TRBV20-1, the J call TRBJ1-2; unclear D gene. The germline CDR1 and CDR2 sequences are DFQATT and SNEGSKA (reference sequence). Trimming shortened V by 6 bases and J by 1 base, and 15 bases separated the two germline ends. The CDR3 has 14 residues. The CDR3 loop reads CSAAKRPRNYGYTF. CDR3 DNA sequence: TGCAGTGCGGCAAAGAGGCCCCGTAACTATGGCTACACCTTC.

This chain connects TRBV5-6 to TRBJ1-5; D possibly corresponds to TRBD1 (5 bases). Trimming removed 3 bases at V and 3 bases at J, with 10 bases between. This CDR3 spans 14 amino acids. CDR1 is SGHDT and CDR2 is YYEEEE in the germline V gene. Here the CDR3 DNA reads TGTGCCAGCAGCTGGTGGGGGTTCAATCAGCCCCAGCATTTT. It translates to CASSWWGFNQPQHF.

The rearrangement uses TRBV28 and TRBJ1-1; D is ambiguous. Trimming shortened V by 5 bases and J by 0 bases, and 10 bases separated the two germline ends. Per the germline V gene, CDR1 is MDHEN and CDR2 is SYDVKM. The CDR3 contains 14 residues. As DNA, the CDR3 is TGTGCCAGCAGTGCTTCAGTGATGAACACTGAAGCTTTCTTT. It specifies CASSASVMNTEAFF.

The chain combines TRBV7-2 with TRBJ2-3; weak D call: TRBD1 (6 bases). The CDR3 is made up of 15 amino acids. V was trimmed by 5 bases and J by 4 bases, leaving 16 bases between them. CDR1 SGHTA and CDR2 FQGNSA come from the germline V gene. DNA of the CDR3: TGTGCCAGCAGCCCCGGGCCCAGGGGTGCAGATACGCAGTATTTT. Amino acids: CASSPGPRGADTQYF. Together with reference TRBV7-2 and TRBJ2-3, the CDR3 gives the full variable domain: GAGVSQSPSNKVTEKGKDVELRCDPISGHTALYWYRQSLGQGLEFLIYFQGNSAPDKSGLPSDRFSAERTGGSVSTLTIQRTQQEDSAVYLCASSPGPRGADTQYFGPGTRLTVL.

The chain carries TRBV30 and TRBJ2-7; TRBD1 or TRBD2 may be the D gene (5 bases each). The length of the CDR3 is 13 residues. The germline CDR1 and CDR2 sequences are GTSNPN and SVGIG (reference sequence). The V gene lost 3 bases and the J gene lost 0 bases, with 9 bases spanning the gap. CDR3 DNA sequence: TGTGCCTGGAGGGGGGACGTCTCCTACGAGCAGTACTTC. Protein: CAWRGDVSYEQYF.

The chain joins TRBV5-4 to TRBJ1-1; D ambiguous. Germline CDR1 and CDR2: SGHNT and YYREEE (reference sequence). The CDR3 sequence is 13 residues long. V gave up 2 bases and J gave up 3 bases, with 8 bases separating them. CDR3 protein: CASSLFGDTEAFF. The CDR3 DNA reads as TGTGCCAGCAGCTTATTTGGAGACACTGAAGCTTTCTTT.

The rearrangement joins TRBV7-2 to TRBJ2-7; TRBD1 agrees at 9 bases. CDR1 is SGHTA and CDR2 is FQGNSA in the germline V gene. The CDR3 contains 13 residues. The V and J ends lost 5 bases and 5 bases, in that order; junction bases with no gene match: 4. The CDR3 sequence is CASSLGQGNEQYF. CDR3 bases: TGTGCCAGCAGCCTGGGACAGGGAAACGAGCAGTACTTC.

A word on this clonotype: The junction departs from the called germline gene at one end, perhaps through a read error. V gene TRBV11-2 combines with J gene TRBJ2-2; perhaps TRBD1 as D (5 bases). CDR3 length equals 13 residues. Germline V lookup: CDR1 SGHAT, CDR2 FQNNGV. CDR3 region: CASRAANTGELFF. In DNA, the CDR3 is TGTGCGAGCAGGGCGGCGAACACCGGGGAGCTGTTTTTT.

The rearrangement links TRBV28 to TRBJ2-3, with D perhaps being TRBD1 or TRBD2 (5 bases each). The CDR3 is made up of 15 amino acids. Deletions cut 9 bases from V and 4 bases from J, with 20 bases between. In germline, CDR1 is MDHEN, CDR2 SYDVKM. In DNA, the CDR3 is TGTGCCAGACAAAAACCGGGACGGGGTGCAGATACGCAGTATTTT. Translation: CARQKPGRGADTQYF.

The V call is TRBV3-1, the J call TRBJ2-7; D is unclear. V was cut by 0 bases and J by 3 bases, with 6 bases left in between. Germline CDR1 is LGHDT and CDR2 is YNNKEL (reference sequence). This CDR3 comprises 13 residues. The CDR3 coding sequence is TGTGCCAGCAGCCAAGAGTACTTCTACGAGCAGTACTTC. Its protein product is CASSQEYFYEQYF.

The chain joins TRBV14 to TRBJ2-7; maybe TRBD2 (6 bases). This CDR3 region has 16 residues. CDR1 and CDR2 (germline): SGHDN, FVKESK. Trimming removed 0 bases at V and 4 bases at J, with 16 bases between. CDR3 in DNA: TGTGCCAGCAGCCAAGAAAGGCGATACGGGACTTACGAGCAGTACTTC. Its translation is CASSQERRYGTYEQYF. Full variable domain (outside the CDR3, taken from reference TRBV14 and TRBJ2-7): EAGVTQFPSHSVIEKGQTVTLRCDPISGHDNLYWYRRVMGKEIKFLLHFVKESKQDESGMPNNRFLAERTGGTYSTLKVQPAELEDSGVYFCASSQERRYGTYEQYFGPGTRLTVT.